Listed here is a single T cell receptor (beta chain). This clonotype appeared a few times. Its antigen has not been determined. No per-base quality is available; no much larger clone lies one base away. These data originate in a study of response to subunit inactivated influenza vaccine (dated by TCRdb to 2016 to 2018). General notes on the study: Deep quantitative profiling of the T cell receptor repertoire was used in the study to follow responses to a trivalent subunit inactivated influenza vaccine. Beyond this particular receptor, the publication reports: It was suggested by the authors that each seasonal influenza vaccination may recruit only a limited number of new T cells.

Libraries were made using RT-PCR. The sequencer was an Illumina HiSeq 2500. TCRdb trimmed public reads at Q25 via fastp, called clones via MiXCR and kept in-frame beta chains. CDR3 protein sequences are deduplicated, and each keeps its most common genes and DNA. Present in this sample are about 540,000 distinct CDR3 sequences, roughly 25% of which were seen just once. In total, the top ten clones hold under 3.5% of the sample. Deletion took 1 base off V and 6 bases off J, with a span of 7 bases between the germline ends. The CDR3 numbers 13 residues from cysteine through phenylalanine. Of all the DNA, just the CDR3 is kept, 39 bases in frame from base 1. CDR1 and CDR2 were assigned from the germline V gene as SGHAT and FQNNGV. These data also featured in a second study, about T cells expressing NK-cell markers. That second publication adds: 5'RACE template switching, by which a universal primer site and unique molecular identifiers were added, was used to make TCR beta cDNA libraries. Roughly 8 donors provided sorted CD3+CD56+NKG2C+, CD3+CD56+NKG2C- and CD3+CD56-NKG2C+ T-cell subsets, whose TCR beta-chain repertoires were profiled. Among the eight sequenced donors, only one was HCMV-seronegative, while the other seven were HCMV-seropositive. To restrict sorting to alphabetaTCR-expressing T cells, an anti-gammadeltaTCR antibody was added in several experiments. For several donors, the dominant CD3+CD56+NKG2C+ clonotypes were among the top 10 CD8+ clonotypes and accounted for about 1.0-7.5% of CD8+ T cells. Those dominant clonotypes were again the most abundant among CD3+CD56-NKG2C+ cells in several donors, at about 28.3-60.1%. It remained unclear whether the expanded NKG2C-expressing T cell clones were specific for HCMV antigens. The eight sequenced donors were randomly selected healthy volunteers, three men and five women. HCMV-specific IgG was detected in serum with a commercial ELISA kit to determine HCMV serostatus. Peripheral blood mononuclear cells were isolated from blood by Ficoll density gradient centrifugation. Magnetic immunoseparation with Miltenyi isolation kits was used to isolate CD4+ and CD8+ T cells from PBMC. Priming for cDNA synthesis came from the TCR beta constant segment, and two successive PCR amplification steps followed. The libraries were sequenced on Illumina HiSeq 2000/2500, MiSeq or NextSeq, producing 2 x 150 bp reads. Reads were demultiplexed and grouped by UMI with MIGEC, and clonotypes were assembled and quantified with MiTCR. To exclude erroneous sequences, any TCR cDNA sequence not supported by at least two reads was discarded. Downstream repertoire analysis used the tcR package, and clonotypes were matched across fractions by CDR3 nucleotide sequence plus V segment. VDJmatch was used to annotate antigen specificity against VDJdb, with one amino acid substitution in CDR3 permitted.

The chain uses TRBV11-2 and TRBJ2-1; no D gene is confidently identified. The sequences come from CD4+ T cells sorted from PBMCs, collected 12 days after vaccination. The TCR sequence derives from a man in his forties or fifties who received an inactivated influenza vaccine. Donor details come from another sample of the same person, matched by shared clones. The CDR3 reads CASSLGRSNEQFF. The bases read TGTGCCAGCAGCTTAGGCCGGAGCAATGAGCAGTTCTTC.